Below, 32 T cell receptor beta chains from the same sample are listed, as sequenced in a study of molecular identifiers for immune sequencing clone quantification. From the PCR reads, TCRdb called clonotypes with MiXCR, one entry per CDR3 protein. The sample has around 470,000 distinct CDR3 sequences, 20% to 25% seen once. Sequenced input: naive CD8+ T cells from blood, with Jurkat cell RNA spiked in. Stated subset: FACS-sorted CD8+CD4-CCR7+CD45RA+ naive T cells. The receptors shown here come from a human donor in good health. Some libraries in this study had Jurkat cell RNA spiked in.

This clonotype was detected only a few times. CDR3 region: CASSTDRGNNEQFF. DNA of the CDR3: TGTGCCAGCAGTACGGACAGGGGGAACAATGAGCAGTTCTTC. The chain combines TRBV9 with TRBJ2-1; 10 bases align to TRBD1. V shed 5 bases and J 5 bases; nucleotides not matched to a gene: 4. Germline V gene data show CDR1 as SGDLS and CDR2 as YYNGEE. This CDR3 is 14 amino acids long.

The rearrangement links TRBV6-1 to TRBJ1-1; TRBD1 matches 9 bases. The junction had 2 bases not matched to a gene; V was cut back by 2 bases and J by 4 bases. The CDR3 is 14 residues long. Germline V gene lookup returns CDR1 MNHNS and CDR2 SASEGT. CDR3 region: CASSERGQGTEAFF. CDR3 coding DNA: TGTGCCAGCAGTGAACGGGGACAGGGCACTGAAGCTTTCTTT.

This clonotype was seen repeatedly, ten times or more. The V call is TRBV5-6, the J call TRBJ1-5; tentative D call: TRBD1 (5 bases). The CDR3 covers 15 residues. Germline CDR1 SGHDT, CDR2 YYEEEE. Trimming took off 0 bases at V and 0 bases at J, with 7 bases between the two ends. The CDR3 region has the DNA TGTGCCAGCAGCTTGGGGGGCCCTAGCAATCAGCCCCAGCATTTT. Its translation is CASSLGGPSNQPQHF.

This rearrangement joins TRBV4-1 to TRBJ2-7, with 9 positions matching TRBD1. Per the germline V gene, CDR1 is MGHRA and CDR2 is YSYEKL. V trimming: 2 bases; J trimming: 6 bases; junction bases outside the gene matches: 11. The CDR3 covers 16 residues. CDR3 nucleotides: TGCGCCAGCAGCCAATTTACTACAGGGGGCTTAGTCGAGCAGTACTTC. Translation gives CASSQFTTGGLVEQYF.

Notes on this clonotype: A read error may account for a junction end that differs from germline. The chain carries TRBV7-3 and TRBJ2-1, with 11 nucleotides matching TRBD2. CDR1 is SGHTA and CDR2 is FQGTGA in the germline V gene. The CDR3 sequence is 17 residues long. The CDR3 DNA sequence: TGTGCCAGCAGCCCCCTAGGGACTAGCGGCAGCTACAATGGGCAGTTCTTC. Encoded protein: CASSPLGTSGSYNGQFF. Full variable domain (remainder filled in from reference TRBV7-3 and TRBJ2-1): GAGVSQTPSNKVTEKGKYVELRCDPISGHTALYWYRQSLGQGPEFLIYFQGTGAADDSGLPNDRFFAVRPEGSVSTLKIQRTERGDSAVYLCASSPLGTSGSYNGQFFGPGTRLTVL.

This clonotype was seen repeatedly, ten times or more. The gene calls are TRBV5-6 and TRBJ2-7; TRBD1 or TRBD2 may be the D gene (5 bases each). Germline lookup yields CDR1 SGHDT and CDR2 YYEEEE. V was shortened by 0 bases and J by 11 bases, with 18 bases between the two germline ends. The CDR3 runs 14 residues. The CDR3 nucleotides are TGTGCCAGCAGCTTGGCTGGGACCTTTCGGCGGGAGTACTTC. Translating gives CASSLAGTFRREYF.

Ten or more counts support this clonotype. This CDR3 reads CASSFSGTGQETQYF. In nucleotides, the CDR3 is TGTGCCAGCAGCTTTTCTGGGACAGGGCAAGAGACCCAGTACTTC. This chain connects TRBV7-9 to TRBJ2-5; TRBD1 agrees at 9 bases. Looked up from germline, CDR1 is SEHNR and CDR2 is FQNEAQ (reference sequence). The CDR3 totals 15 residues. V was pared by 3 bases and J by 2 bases, with 4 bases of the junction left unmatched.

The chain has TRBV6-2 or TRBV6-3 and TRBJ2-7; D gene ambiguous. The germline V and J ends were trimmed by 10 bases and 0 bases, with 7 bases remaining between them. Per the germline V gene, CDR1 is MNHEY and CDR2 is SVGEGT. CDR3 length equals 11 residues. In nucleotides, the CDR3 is TGTGCCACCGGACCCTCCTACGAGCAGTACTTC. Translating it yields CATGPSYEQYF.

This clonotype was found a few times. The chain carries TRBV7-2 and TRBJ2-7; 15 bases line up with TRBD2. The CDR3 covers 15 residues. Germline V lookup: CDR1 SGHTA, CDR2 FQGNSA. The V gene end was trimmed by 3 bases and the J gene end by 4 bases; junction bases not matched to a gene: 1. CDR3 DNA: TGTGCCAGCAGCTTTGGACTAGCGGGAGGGTACGAGCAGTACTTC. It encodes CASSFGLAGGYEQYF.

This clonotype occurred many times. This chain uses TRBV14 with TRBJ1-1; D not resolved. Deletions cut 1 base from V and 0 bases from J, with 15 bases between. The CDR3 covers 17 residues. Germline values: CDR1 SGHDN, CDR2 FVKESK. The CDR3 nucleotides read TGTGCCAGCAGCCAAGGAGACAAGTTCGATATGAACACTGAAGCTTTCTTT. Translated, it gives CASSQGDKFDMNTEAFF.

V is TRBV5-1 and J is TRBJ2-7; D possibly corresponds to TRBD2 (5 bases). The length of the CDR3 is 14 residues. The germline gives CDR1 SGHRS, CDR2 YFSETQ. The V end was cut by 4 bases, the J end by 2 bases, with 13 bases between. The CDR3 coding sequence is TGCGCCAGCAGCCTACCGGGATCAGCCTACGAGCAGTACTTC. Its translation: CASSLPGSAYEQYF.

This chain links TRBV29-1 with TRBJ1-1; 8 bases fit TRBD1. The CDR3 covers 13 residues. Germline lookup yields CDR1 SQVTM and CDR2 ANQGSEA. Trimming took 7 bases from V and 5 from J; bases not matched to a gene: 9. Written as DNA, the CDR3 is TGCAGCGACCAGCAGGGGGCGCGAACTGAAGCTTTCTTT. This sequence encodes CSDQQGARTEAFF.

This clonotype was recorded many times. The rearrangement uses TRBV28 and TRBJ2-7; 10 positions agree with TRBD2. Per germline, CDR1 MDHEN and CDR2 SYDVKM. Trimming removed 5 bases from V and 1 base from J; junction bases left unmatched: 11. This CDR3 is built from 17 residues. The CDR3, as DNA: TGTGCCAGCAGTCCCCCCGCGGATAGCGGGAGGTCCTACGAGCAGTACTTC. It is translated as CASSPPADSGRSYEQYF.

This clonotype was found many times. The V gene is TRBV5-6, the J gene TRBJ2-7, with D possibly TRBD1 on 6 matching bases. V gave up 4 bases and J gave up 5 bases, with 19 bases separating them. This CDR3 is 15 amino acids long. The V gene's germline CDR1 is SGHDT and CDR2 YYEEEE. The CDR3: CASSPGWTAGNEQYF. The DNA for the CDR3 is TGTGCCAGCAGCCCGGGGTGGACAGCTGGTAACGAGCAGTACTTC.

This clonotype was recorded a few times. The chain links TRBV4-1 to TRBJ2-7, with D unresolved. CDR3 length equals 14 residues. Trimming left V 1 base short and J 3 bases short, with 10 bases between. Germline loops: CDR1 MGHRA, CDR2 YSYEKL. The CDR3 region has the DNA TGCGCCAGCAGCCAAGCCGCCTCTAACTACGAGCAGTACTTC. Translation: CASSQAASNYEQYF.

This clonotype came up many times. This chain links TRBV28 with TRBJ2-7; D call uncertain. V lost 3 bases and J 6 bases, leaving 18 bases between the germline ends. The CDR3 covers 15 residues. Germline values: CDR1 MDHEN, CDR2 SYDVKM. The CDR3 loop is CASSLRRRNLSEQYF. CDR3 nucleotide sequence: TGTGCCAGCAGTTTGAGGAGACGTAACCTGTCCGAGCAGTACTTC.

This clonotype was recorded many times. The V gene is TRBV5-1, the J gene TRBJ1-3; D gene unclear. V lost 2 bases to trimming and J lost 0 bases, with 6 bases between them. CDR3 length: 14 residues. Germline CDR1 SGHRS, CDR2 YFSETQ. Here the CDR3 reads CASSFESSGNTIYF. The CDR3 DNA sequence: TGCGCCAGCAGCTTCGAGAGCTCTGGAAACACCATATATTTT.

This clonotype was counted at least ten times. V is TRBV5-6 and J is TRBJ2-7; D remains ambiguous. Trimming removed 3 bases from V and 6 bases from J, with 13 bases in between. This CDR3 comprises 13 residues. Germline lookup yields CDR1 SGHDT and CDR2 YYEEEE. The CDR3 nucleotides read TGTGCCAGCAGCTCGGACCCCTCCGGCGAGCAGTACTTC. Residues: CASSSDPSGEQYF.

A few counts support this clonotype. Here the CDR3 reads CASSGGFNEQFF. The DNA of the CDR3 is TGTGCCAGTAGTGGGGGTTTCAATGAGCAGTTCTTC. The chain uses TRBV19 and TRBJ2-1, with D perhaps TRBD1 or TRBD2 (5 bases each). CDR1 and CDR2 (germline): LNHDA, SQIVND (reference sequence). The ends were cut back, 5 bases at V and 6 bases at J, with 8 bases in the middle. CDR3 size: 12 residues.

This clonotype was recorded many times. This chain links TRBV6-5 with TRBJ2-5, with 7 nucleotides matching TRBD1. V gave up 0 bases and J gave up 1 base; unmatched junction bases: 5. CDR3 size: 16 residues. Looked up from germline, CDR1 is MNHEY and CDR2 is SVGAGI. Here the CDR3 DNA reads TGTGCCAGCAGTTACTCCGCGACAGGGACCCAAGAGACCCAGTACTTC. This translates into CASSYSATGTQETQYF.

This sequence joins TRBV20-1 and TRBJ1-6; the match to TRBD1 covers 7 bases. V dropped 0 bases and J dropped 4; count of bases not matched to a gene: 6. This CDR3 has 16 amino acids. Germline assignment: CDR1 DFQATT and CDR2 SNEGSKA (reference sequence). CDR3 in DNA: TGCAGTGCTAGAGATACCGGGACAGATTATAATTCACCCCTCCACTTT. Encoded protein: CSARDTGTDYNSPLHF.

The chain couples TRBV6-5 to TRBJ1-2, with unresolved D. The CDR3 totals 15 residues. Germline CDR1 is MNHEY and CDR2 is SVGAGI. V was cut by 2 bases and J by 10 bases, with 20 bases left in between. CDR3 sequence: CASSYLQTGLRDYTF. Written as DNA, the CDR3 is TGTGCCAGCAGTTACCTCCAGACTGGACTCCGTGACTACACCTTC.

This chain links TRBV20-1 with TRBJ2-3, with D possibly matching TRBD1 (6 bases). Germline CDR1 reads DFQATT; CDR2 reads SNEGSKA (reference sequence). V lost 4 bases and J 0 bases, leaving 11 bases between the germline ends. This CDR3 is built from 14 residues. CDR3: CSATGDRSTDTQYF. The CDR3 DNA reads TGCAGTGCTACGGGTGACAGGAGCACAGATACGCAGTATTTT.

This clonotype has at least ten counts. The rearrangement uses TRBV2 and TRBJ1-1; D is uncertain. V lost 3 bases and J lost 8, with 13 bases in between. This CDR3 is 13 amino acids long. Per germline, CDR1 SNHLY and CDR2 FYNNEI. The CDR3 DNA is TGTGCCAGCAGTGAGTACATATGGTCCGAAGCTTTCTTT. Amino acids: CASSEYIWSEAFF.

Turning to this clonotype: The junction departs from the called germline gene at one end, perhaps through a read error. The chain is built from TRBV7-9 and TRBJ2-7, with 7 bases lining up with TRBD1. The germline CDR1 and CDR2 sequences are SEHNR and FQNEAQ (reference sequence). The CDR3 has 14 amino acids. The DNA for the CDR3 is TGTACCAGCAGCCCCACGACAGGGACCTACGAGCAGTACTTC. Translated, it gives CTSSPTTGTYEQYF.

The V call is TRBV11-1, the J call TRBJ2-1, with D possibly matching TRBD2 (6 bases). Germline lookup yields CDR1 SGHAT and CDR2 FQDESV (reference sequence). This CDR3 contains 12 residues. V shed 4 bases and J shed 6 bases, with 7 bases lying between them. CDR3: CASSSGGNEQFF. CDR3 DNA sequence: TGTGCCAGCAGCTCCGGGGGCAATGAGCAGTTCTTC.

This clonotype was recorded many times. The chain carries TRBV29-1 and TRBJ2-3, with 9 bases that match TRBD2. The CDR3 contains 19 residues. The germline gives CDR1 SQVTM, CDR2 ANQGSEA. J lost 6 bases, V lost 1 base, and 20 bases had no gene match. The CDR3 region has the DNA TGCAGCGTTGAAGGGACACTAGGGACTAGCACGGGCGGTCCGGATACGCAGTATTTT. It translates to CSVEGTLGTSTGGPDTQYF.

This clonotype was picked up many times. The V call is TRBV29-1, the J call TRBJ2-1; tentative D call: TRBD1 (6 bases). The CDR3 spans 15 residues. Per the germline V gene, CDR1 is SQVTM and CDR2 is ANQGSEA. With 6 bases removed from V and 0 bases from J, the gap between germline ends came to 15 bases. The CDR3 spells CSVEPTGSSYNEQFF. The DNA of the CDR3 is TGCAGCGTAGAACCAACAGGGAGCTCCTACAATGAGCAGTTCTTC.

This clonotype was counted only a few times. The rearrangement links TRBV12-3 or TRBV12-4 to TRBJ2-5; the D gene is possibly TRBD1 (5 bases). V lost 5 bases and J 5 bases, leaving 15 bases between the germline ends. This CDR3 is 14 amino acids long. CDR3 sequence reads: CASSPTAVHETQYF. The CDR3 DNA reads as TGTGCCAGCAGTCCGACAGCAGTCCACGAGACCCAGTACTTC.

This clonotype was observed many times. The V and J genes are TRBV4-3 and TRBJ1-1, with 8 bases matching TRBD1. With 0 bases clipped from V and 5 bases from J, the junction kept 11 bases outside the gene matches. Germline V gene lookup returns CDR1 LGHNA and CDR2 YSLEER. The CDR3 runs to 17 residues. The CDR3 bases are TGCGCCAGCAGCCAAGATGCGACAGGGGCGGGAATGACTGAAGCTTTCTTT. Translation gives CASSQDATGAGMTEAFF.

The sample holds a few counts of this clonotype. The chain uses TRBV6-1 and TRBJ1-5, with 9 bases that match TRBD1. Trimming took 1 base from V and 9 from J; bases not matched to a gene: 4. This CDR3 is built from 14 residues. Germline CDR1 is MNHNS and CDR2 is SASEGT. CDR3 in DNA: TGTGCCAGCAGTGAAGGGGACAGGGAATGGCCCCAGCATTTT. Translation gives CASSEGDREWPQHF.

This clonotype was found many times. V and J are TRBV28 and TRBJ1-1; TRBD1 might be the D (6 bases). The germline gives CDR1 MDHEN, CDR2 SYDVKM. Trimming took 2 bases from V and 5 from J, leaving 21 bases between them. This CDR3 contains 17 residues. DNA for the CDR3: TGTGCCAGCAGTTTAGACGGCATAGGGGGGAGGGAGACTGAAGCTTTCTTT. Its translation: CASSLDGIGGRETEAFF.